One sample yielded the 20 T cell receptor beta chains listed below, sequenced in a study of T cell responses to AZD1222 COVID-19 vaccine. The repertoire was sequenced with immunoSEQ multiplex PCR; TCRdb's copy has only in-frame clones and lacks some. Here the sample spans roughly 190,000 clones, roughly nine tenths being singletons. This material consisted of peripheral blood, taken 28 days after the second AZD1222 dose. The receptors originated from an adult who received the AZD1222 COVID-19 vaccine.

The chain uses TRBV24-1 and TRBJ2-7; 7 nucleotides align to TRBD1. CDR1 and CDR2 from the germline V gene are KGHDR and SFDVKD. V lost 5 bases, J lost 2 bases, and 8 bases stayed unmatched. There are 15 residues in the CDR3. The CDR3 is CATSAGRTGPYEQYF. The DNA for the CDR3 is TGTGCCACCAGTGCGGGAAGGACAGGACCCTACGAGCAGTACTTC.

The rearrangement links TRBV5-6 to TRBJ2-1, with D maybe TRBD2 (6 bases). This CDR3 contains 14 residues. The V gene's germline CDR1 is SGHDT and CDR2 YYEEEE. The V and J ends lost 4 bases and 4 bases respectively, with 12 bases between them. The CDR3 reads CASSPGLAYNEQFF. In nucleotides, the CDR3 is TGTGCCAGCAGCCCCGGGCTAGCGTACAATGAGCAGTTCTTC.

The V and J genes are TRBV28 and TRBJ2-7; D may match TRBD1 or TRBD2 (5 bases each). The CDR3 is made up of 16 amino acids. V lost 4 bases, J lost 0 bases, and 16 bases lay in between. Per germline, CDR1 MDHEN and CDR2 SYDVKM. The DNA of the CDR3 is TGTGCCAGCAGTTCCATCGGGGACCTCAGCTCCTACGAGCAGTACTTC. This sequence encodes CASSSIGDLSSYEQYF.

V gene TRBV19 combines with J gene TRBJ2-7, with 10 bases lining up with TRBD2. The CDR3 length is 15 residues. V shed 5 bases and J 6 bases; nucleotides not matched to a gene: 10. Germline lookup yields CDR1 LNHDA and CDR2 SQIVND (reference sequence). The CDR3 DNA reads as TGTGCCAGTAGTCCTAGCGGGAGAGCCGCCACCGAGCAGTACTTC. It is translated as CASSPSGRAATEQYF.

The V and J genes are TRBV30 and TRBJ2-7; D is undetermined. Germline V gene sequence: CDR1 GTSNPN, CDR2 SVGIG (reference sequence). The length of the CDR3 is 12 residues. Deletions cut 1 base from V and 6 bases from J, with 10 bases between. CDR3 region: CAWSGAKGEQYF. CDR3 nucleotide sequence: TGTGCCTGGAGTGGGGCCAAAGGCGAGCAGTACTTC.

This chain links TRBV28 with TRBJ2-7; D call uncertain. Germline V CDR1 and CDR2: MDHEN, SYDVKM. Between the trimmed V and J ends, which lost 5 bases and 0 bases, there was a span of 5 bases. The CDR3 has 12 residues. Here the CDR3 reads CASSGDSYEQYF. The DNA for the CDR3 is TGTGCCAGCAGTGGGGACTCCTACGAGCAGTACTTC.

The chain links TRBV19 to TRBJ1-5; tentatively, D is TRBD1 (6 bases). With 5 bases removed from V and 5 bases from J, the gap between germline ends came to 19 bases. Germline CDR1 is LNHDA and CDR2 is SQIVND (reference sequence). This CDR3 contains 16 residues. The CDR3 DNA sequence: TGTGCCAGTAGTCCACAGGGAGTAGTCGTATATCAGCCCCAGCATTTT. Translation: CASSPQGVVVYQPQHF.

The rearrangement links TRBV7-9 to TRBJ2-3; D might be TRBD2 (5 bases). This CDR3 has 17 residues. CDR1 and CDR2 (germline): SEHNR, FQNEAQ (reference sequence). The V end lost 8 bases, the J end lost 0 bases, and 21 bases lay between the germline ends. This CDR3 is CASDDFGRAASTDTQYF. In nucleotides, the CDR3 is TGTGCCAGCGACGATTTTGGCAGAGCGGCTAGCACAGATACGCAGTATTTT.

This rearrangement joins TRBV28 to TRBJ2-1; no definite D call. The germline V gene encodes CDR1 MDHEN and CDR2 SYDVKM. V dropped 4 bases and J dropped 4 bases, with 14 bases sitting between them. This CDR3 spans 15 amino acids. This CDR3 is CASSSWSSLYNEQFF. As DNA, the CDR3 is TGTGCCAGCAGTTCCTGGTCTTCTCTTTACAATGAGCAGTTCTTC.

The rearrangement links TRBV5-1 to TRBJ1-2; tentative D call: TRBD1 (5 bases). The CDR3 extends over 14 amino acids. Trimming removed 2 bases at V and 4 bases at J, with 12 bases between. Germline loops: CDR1 SGHRS, CDR2 YFSETQ. The chain's CDR3 is CASSFEGEAYGYTF. In DNA, the CDR3 is TGCGCCAGCAGCTTCGAAGGGGAGGCCTATGGCTACACCTTC.

V gene TRBV4-1 combines with J gene TRBJ2-7; D is ambiguous. The CDR3 sequence is 15 residues long. The germline gives CDR1 MGHRA, CDR2 YSYEKL. The V and J ends lost 0 bases and 3 bases respectively, with 12 bases between them. In DNA, the CDR3 is TGCGCCAGCAGCCAAGATCCGGGTACGGGCTACGAGCAGTACTTC. This encodes CASSQDPGTGYEQYF.

This chain joins TRBV28 and TRBJ2-7; 10 bases line up with TRBD2. This CDR3 has 14 amino acids. V trimming: 8 bases; J trimming: 2 bases; junction bases outside the gene matches: 6. Per the germline V gene, CDR1 is MDHEN and CDR2 is SYDVKM. The CDR3 nucleotides are TGTGCCAGCTGTTCCGGGACTAGCGCCTACGAGCAGTACTTC. Translation: CASCSGTSAYEQYF. The full variable domain, completed using reference TRBV28 and TRBJ2-7, is DVKVTQSSRYLVKRTGEKVFLECVQDMDHENMFWYRQDPGLGLRLIYFSYDVKMKEKGDIPEGYSVSREKKERFSLILESASTNQTSMYLCASCSGTSAYEQYFGPGTRLTVT.

V gene TRBV24-1 combines with J gene TRBJ2-1, with a tentative D call TRBD2 (6 bases). V was cut by 3 bases and J by 4 bases, with 15 bases left in between. The CDR3 contains 16 residues. Germline lookup yields CDR1 KGHDR and CDR2 SFDVKD. CDR3 coding DNA: TGTGCCACCAGTGATATGGCGGGAAGCCCTTACAATGAGCAGTTCTTC. Translated, it gives CATSDMAGSPYNEQFF.

The chain has TRBV6-5 and TRBJ2-2; 7 bases match TRBD2. V shed 0 bases, J shed 3 bases, and the junction held 1 base outside the gene matches. Per the germline V gene, CDR1 is MNHEY and CDR2 is SVGAGI. CDR3 length: 15 residues. The CDR3 reads CASSYSGGDTGELFF. CDR3 sequence (DNA): TGTGCCAGCAGTTACTCGGGGGGGGACACCGGGGAGCTGTTTTTT.

V gene TRBV28 combines with J gene TRBJ1-1, with TRBD1 as a possible D gene (5 bases). Germline V gene lookup returns CDR1 MDHEN and CDR2 SYDVKM. V was shortened by 1 base and J by 1 base, with 13 bases between the two germline ends. The CDR3 runs 16 residues. Here the CDR3 DNA reads TGTGCCAGCAGTTTATTCGCTGTGGGGGGGAACACTGAAGCTTTCTTT. This sequence encodes CASSLFAVGGNTEAFF.

This chain uses TRBV27 with TRBJ1-1; no definite D call. V was clipped by 7 bases and J by 1 base, with 16 bases between them. Germline V lookup: CDR1 MNHEY, CDR2 SMNVEV (reference sequence). The CDR3 length is 15 residues. CDR3 in DNA: TGTGCCAGCAACCCGTCGGGAGCCCAGAACACTGAAGCTTTCTTT. Its translation is CASNPSGAQNTEAFF.

The chain joins TRBV5-4 to TRBJ2-1; D is unclear. The germline CDR1 and CDR2 sequences are SGHNT and YYREEE (reference sequence). There are 16 residues in the CDR3. Trimming pared 0 bases from V and 0 bases from J, leaving 10 bases between. CDR3 sequence (DNA): TGTGCCAGCAGCTTGGGTGGCAGGCGCTCCTACAATGAGCAGTTCTTC. Translated: CASSLGGRRSYNEQFF.

This CDR3 reads CATSDLAGEGTMKQFF. The CDR3 region has the DNA TGTGCCACCAGTGATTTGGCTGGGGAGGGCACAATGAAGCAGTTCTTC. V and J are TRBV24-1 and TRBJ2-1; 7 nucleotides match TRBD2. V lost 0 bases, J lost 11 bases, and 12 bases stayed unmatched. Per germline, CDR1 KGHDR and CDR2 SFDVKD. CDR3 length equals 16 residues.

The DNA of the CDR3 is TGCGCCAGCAGCCAAGACAACTACGAGCAGTACTTC. This translates into CASSQDNYEQYF. The rearrangement uses TRBV4-1 and TRBJ2-7; no clear D gene. The CDR3 length is 12 residues. Trimming took 0 bases from V and 3 from J, leaving 3 bases between them. Per the germline V gene, CDR1 is MGHRA and CDR2 is YSYEKL.

This clone was detected a few times. The chain joins TRBV7-2 to TRBJ1-5; D is possibly TRBD1 (5 bases). This CDR3 comprises 16 residues. The germline V and J ends were trimmed by 5 bases and 1 base, with 15 bases remaining between them. Germline assignment: CDR1 SGHTA and CDR2 FQGNSA. CDR3 loop: CASSLQGGDSNQPQHF. The CDR3 coding sequence is TGTGCCAGCAGCCTCCAGGGTGGAGACAGCAATCAGCCCCAGCATTTT.